The rows below give T cell receptor beta chains drawn from one sample of a study of patients and donors after allogeneic stem cell transplantation. From the RT-PCR reads, TCRdb called clonotypes with MiXCR, one entry per CDR3 protein. The table includes fewer than 95,000 distinct CDR3 sequences, 4.5% to 5% detected once. Sample: blood, either unsorted or a sorted T cell fraction (not recorded which). All receptors derive from a human donor who was either an allogeneic HSCT recipient or a stem cell or donor lymphocyte infusion donor (not recorded which). It is not recorded whose cells these are; they may come from a transplant donor. The CDR3 runs from the conserved cysteine through the conserved F or W. The D gene is left open where the match is weak. The size entry is marked missing in some rows and otherwise reads once, few, many or a size class.

size: many
D: NA
V: TRBV7-2
CDR3: CASSLTFRGDTEAFF

size: many
D: NA
V: TRBV20-1
CDR3: CSARDAGYGSPLHF

size: many
D: NA
V: TRBV9
CDR3: CASSVVGDQPQHF

size: many
D: NA
V: TRBV12-3/TRBV12-4
CDR3: CASSPLPGRGSYNEQFF

size: many
D: NA
V: TRBV7-2
CDR3: CASSLGPTLPGTQYF

size: few
D: NA
V: TRBV11-3
CDR3: CASSLGGYSYNEQFF

size: many
D: NA
V: TRBV5-1
CDR3: CASSLAGVRMNTEAFF

size: NA
D: NA
V: TRBV5-1
CDR3: CASSLDPQGVGEKLFF

size: many
D: TRBD1
V: TRBV4-1
CDR3: CASSQEWPGQGARYYGYTF

size: NA
D: NA
V: TRBV5-1
CDR3: CASSRGHTSSYEQYF

size: few
D: NA
V: TRBV3-1
CDR3: CASSRGHSGNTIYF

size: many
D: NA
V: TRBV5-6
CDR3: CASSLVPTGGEQFF

size: many
D: NA
V: TRBV20-1
CDR3: CSARSRGGGGQYF

size: NA
D: NA
V: TRBV20-1
CDR3: CSAPPLGGDTEAFF

size: NA
D: TRBD1
V: TRBV5-4
CDR3: CASGSLPGQGLATNEKLFF

size: many
D: NA
V: TRBV9
CDR3: CASSPSAEGSIYF

size: once
D: NA
V: TRBV20-1
CDR3: CRCRSSSDYNEQFF

size: many
D: TRBD1
V: TRBV2
CDR3: CASRSRQGGTEAFF

size: many
D: TRBD1
V: TRBV15
CDR3: CATQGQAKTGELFF

size: many
D: NA
V: TRBV4-1
CDR3: CASSPLPKTISSYNEQFF

size: many
D: TRBD1
V: TRBV15
CDR3: CATSSGTGDTGELFF

size: many
D: TRBD2
V: TRBV7-3
CDR3: CASSPLAGGIYEQFF

size: few
D: TRBD1
V: TRBV27
CDR3: CASSTQGERAFF

size: many
D: TRBD1
V: TRBV15
CDR3: CATSSRDRGYEQFF

size: many
D: TRBD1
V: TRBV20-1
CDR3: CSASRPGQGATWMNTEAFF

size: NA
D: TRBD2
V: TRBV30
CDR3: CALTSGSLLDTQYF

size: few
D: TRBD2
V: TRBV6-5
CDR3: CASSYSPGLDDNEQFF

size: NA
D: NA
V: TRBV21-1
CDR3: CASATGGQETQYF

size: NA
D: NA
V: TRBV7-6
CDR3: CDSSLITLAGFEQFF

size: many
D: NA
V: TRBV4-1
CDR3: CASSPLGWGLGNTGELFF

size: few
D: TRBD1
V: TRBV6-1
CDR3: CASRGPQRTGSNQPQHF

size: many
D: NA
V: TRBV2
CDR3: CASSEARGGDRYEQYF

size: few
D: NA
V: TRBV15
CDR3: CATSKSPRKYSNQPQHF

size: many
D: NA
V: TRBV29-1
CDR3: CSVDAGGNYEQYF

size: medium-sized
D: NA
V: TRBV5-6
CDR3: CASSPPPPGEQFF

size: many
D: NA
V: TRBV19
CDR3: CASSTVTLGSGYTF

size: many
D: NA
V: TRBV20-1
CDR3: CSAMNRGNQPQHF

size: many
D: TRBD1
V: TRBV6-1
CDR3: CASSGDSPSSYEQYF

size: NA
D: NA
V: TRBV6-1
CDR3: CASSESQGGTEAFF

size: few
D: TRBD2
V: TRBV5-1
CDR3: CASSFSGRENEQFF

size: many
D: NA
V: TRBV7-2
CDR3: CASSPFQGPYEQYF

size: few
D: NA
V: TRBV7-9
CDR3: CASNIRGRGGNEQFF

size: NA
D: TRBD1
V: TRBV28
CDR3: CVSSSRDRSAYGYTF

size: many
D: NA
V: TRBV10-3
CDR3: CAISESAREKGEQYF

size: many
D: NA
V: TRBV3-1
CDR3: CASSQEKVSRTKNEQFF